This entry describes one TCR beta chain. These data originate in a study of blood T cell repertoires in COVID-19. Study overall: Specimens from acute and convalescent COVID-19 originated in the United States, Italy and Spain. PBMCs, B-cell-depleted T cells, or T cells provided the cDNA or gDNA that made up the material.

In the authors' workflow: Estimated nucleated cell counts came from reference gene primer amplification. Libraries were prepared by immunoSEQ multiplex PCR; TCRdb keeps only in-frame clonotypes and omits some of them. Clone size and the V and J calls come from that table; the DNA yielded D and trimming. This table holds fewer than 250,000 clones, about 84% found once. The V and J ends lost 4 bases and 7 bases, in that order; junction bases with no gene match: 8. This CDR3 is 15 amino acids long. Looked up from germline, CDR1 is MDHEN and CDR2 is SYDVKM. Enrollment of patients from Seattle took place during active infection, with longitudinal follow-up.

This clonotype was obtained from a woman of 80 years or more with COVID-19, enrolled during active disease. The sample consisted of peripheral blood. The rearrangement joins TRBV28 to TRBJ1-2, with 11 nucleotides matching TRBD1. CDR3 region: CASSSPTGTGGGYTF. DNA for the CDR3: TGTGCCAGCAGTTCCCCAACCGGGACAGGGGGTGGCTACACCTTC.